A single sample is the source of the 22 T cell receptor beta chains below, sequenced in a study of cytomegalovirus exposure and HLA in healthy donors. PCR involved 60 Vbeta and 13 Jbeta primers. The method was immunoSEQ multiplex PCR; TCRdb's version includes in-frame clones alone and lacks a portion of them. Recorded here are 120,000 to 150,000 clones; the top ten clones represent 2% to 3%. The sample taken for sequencing was PBMCs. The source is a man in his forties in good health and CMV-seronegative.

V gene TRBV7-2 combines with J gene TRBJ2-1, with D possibly being TRBD2 (5 bases). Trimming took 3 bases from V and 3 from J, leaving 21 bases between them. This CDR3 is 18 amino acids long. Germline V CDR1 and CDR2: SGHTA, FQGNSA. CDR3 loop: CASSFPAGRGLGYNEQFF. The DNA of the CDR3 is TGTGCCAGCAGCTTTCCGGCTGGGAGAGGCTTAGGCTACAATGAGCAGTTCTTC.

For this clone: The DNA is left out, because the CDR3 cannot be placed on it with certainty; the CDR3 is given as TCRdb lists it. CDR3: CASRGFGTGTVF. The V and J genes are TRBV13 and TRBJ2-1; the D call of TRBD1 is as the table states it, not checked on the DNA. The CDR3 is 12 residues long, ends included. The germline CDR1 and CDR2 sequences are PRHDT and FYEKMQ (reference sequence).

The chain uses TRBV7-2 and TRBJ2-3, with a possible D match to TRBD2 (5 bases). This CDR3 has 16 residues. CDR1 SGHTA and CDR2 FQGNSA come from the germline V gene. V was trimmed by 0 bases and J by 3 bases, leaving 13 bases between them. CDR3 in DNA: TGTGCCAGCAGCTTAGCCCTAGCTGGAACAACAGATACGCAGTATTTT. Protein: CASSLALAGTTDTQYF.

The chain joins TRBV5-1 to TRBJ2-3; 16 nucleotides agree with TRBD2. The CDR3 has 17 amino acids. Germline CDR1 and CDR2: SGHRS and YFSETQ. The V segment lost 4 bases and the J segment 2 bases; nucleotides outside the gene matches: 4. This CDR3 is CASSQGTSGGATDTQYF. In DNA, the CDR3 is TGCGCCAGCAGCCAAGGGACTAGCGGGGGGGCCACAGATACGCAGTATTTT.

To note about this clone: The sample has other DNA sequences that encode this CDR3 too. The V and J genes are TRBV5-5 and TRBJ1-1, with D unclear. Germline V gene data show CDR1 as SGHKS and CDR2 as YYEKEE (reference sequence). There are 15 residues in the CDR3. V shed 4 bases and J shed 4 bases, with 17 bases lying between them. CDR3 amino acids: CASSPNSQRGTEAFF. The CDR3 nucleotides read TGTGCCAGCAGCCCAAACTCGCAGCGGGGCACTGAAGCTTTCTTT.

This chain joins TRBV10-1 and TRBJ1-1; TRBD1 might be the D (5 bases). The CDR3 length is 13 residues. The germline gives CDR1 WNHNN, CDR2 SYGVQD (reference sequence). V was pared by 6 bases and J by 4 bases, with 12 bases between. The CDR3 loop is CASSKGCSTEAFF. DNA of the CDR3: TGCGCCAGCAGCAAGGGGTGTAGCACTGAAGCTTTCTTT.

The rearrangement links TRBV9 to TRBJ2-2; the match to TRBD1 covers 10 bases. After removal of 1 base from V and 3 bases from J, the junction contained 3 bases not matched to a gene. The CDR3 loop spans 16 amino acids. Germline V lookup: CDR1 SGDLS, CDR2 YYNGEE. In DNA form, the CDR3 reads TGTGCCAGCAGCGTATTGGGACAGGGGTACACCGGGGAGCTGTTTTTT. It encodes CASSVLGQGYTGELFF.

This rearrangement joins TRBV7-8 to TRBJ2-1; 9 bases are a match to TRBD2. After removal of 5 bases from V and 5 bases from J, the junction contained 13 bases not matched to a gene. The CDR3 runs to 17 residues. Germline V gene sequence: CDR1 SGHVS, CDR2 FQNEAQ. DNA of the CDR3: TGTGCCAGCAGCCCTCCCTCCGGGACTAGCCTTCACAATGAGCAGTTCTTC. Its translation: CASSPPSGTSLHNEQFF.

This chain joins TRBV18 and TRBJ1-1; no firm D call. CDR1 is KGHSH, CDR2 LQKENI, per germline. The germline V and J ends were trimmed by 4 bases and 3 bases, with 9 bases remaining between them. This CDR3 spans 13 amino acids. The CDR3, as DNA: TGTGCCAGCTCACATAACCGGGACACTGAAGCTTTCTTT. Its protein product is CASSHNRDTEAFF.

The chain joins TRBV2 to TRBJ2-5; possibly TRBD1 for D (5 bases). Germline CDR1 and CDR2: SNHLY and FYNNEI. Trimming took 9 bases from V and 12 from J, leaving 20 bases between them. The CDR3 covers 12 residues. The CDR3, as DNA: TGTGCCAGTCGCCAGGACACGGTTGACGAGTACTTC. Its translation: CASRQDTVDEYF.

The rearrangement links TRBV7-2 to TRBJ1-5; D might be TRBD1 (5 bases). Trimming took 1 base from V and 0 from J, leaving 16 bases between them. This CDR3 spans 18 amino acids. CDR1 is SGHTA, CDR2 FQGNSA, per germline. CDR3 DNA: TGTGCCAGCAGCTTAGAGTTTGGAGGGGCCTATAGCAATCAGCCCCAGCATTTT. This codes for CASSLEFGGAYSNQPQHF.

About this clone: Other DNA sequences in this specimen translate into the identical CDR3. V usage is TRBV7-8 and J usage is TRBJ1-2, with D unresolved. V was clipped by 3 bases and J by 4 bases, with 9 bases between them. This CDR3 spans 13 amino acids. Germline V gives CDR1 SGHVS, CDR2 FQNEAQ. The CDR3 loop is CASSFTEGYGYTF. The CDR3 DNA reads TGTGCCAGCAGCTTTACAGAAGGCTATGGCTACACCTTC.

The genes are TRBV5-8 and TRBJ2-3; D is undetermined. The germline CDR1 and CDR2 sequences are SGHTS and YDEGEE. The ends were cut back, 2 bases at V and 3 bases at J, with 7 bases in the middle. The CDR3 is 13 residues long. The DNA of the CDR3 is TGTGCCAGCAGCTTCCTTCTAACAGATACGCAGTATTTT. Translated: CASSFLLTDTQYF.

The rearrangement uses TRBV7-8 and TRBJ1-5; 9 bases line up with TRBD1. Germline V gene lookup returns CDR1 SGHVS and CDR2 FQNEAQ. CDR3 length equals 20 residues. J was trimmed by 0 bases and V by 6 bases; bases with no gene match: 18. The CDR3 loop reads CASRSGTGTSELYSNQPQHF. CDR3 DNA sequence: TGTGCCAGCAGAAGCGGGACAGGGACTTCAGAATTATATAGCAATCAGCCCCAGCATTTT.

About this clone itself: Distinct nucleotide sequences in the sample also encode this CDR3. This chain uses TRBV6-5 with TRBJ1-2; no reliable D call. Germline CDR1 MNHEY, CDR2 SVGAGI. With 5 bases removed from V and 6 bases from J, the gap between germline ends came to 16 bases. The CDR3 runs to 14 residues. The CDR3 is CASSGRGGYDGYTF. The CDR3 DNA follows: TGTGCCAGCAGTGGGAGAGGAGGATACGATGGCTACACCTTC.

To note about this clone: Different DNA sequences within this sample yield the same CDR3. The chain is built from TRBV2 and TRBJ1-2, with unresolved D. Between the trimmed V and J ends, which lost 6 bases and 3 bases, there was a span of 5 bases. CDR3 length equals 11 residues. Germline V CDR1 and CDR2: SNHLY, FYNNEI. Here the CDR3 DNA reads TGTGCCAGCAGGCGTGACTATGGCTACACCTTC. As protein: CASRRDYGYTF.

The V gene is TRBV27, the J gene TRBJ2-3, with TRBD1 as a possible D gene (6 bases). The CDR3 has 15 amino acids. V was pared by 3 bases and J by 1 base, with 11 bases between. Germline V gene sequence: CDR1 MNHEY, CDR2 SMNVEV (reference sequence). The CDR3 loop is CASSLLGGGTDTQYF. DNA for the CDR3: TGTGCCAGCAGTTTGTTAGGGGGAGGCACAGATACGCAGTATTTT.

The chain employs TRBV4-1 and TRBJ1-4; TRBD1 is a possible D gene (5 bases). The CDR3 loop spans 15 amino acids. V lost 0 bases, J lost 8 bases, and 13 bases lay in between. From germline, CDR1 is MGHRA and CDR2 YSYEKL. The CDR3 nucleotides read TGCGCCAGCAGCCAAGATGGGGCCCGAGGCGAAAAACTGTTTTTT. Translating gives CASSQDGARGEKLFF.

The gene calls are TRBV7-2 and TRBJ2-2; the match to TRBD1 covers 9 bases. Trimming at V came to 1 base and at J to 6 bases, leaving 6 bases not matched to a gene. Germline V gene lookup returns CDR1 SGHTA and CDR2 FQGNSA. The CDR3 covers 16 residues. The chain's CDR3 is CASSLVGTGSAGELFF. As DNA, the CDR3 is TGTGCCAGCAGCTTAGTTGGGACAGGGTCTGCCGGGGAGCTGTTTTTT.

The chain is built from TRBV14 and TRBJ2-7; D remains unclear. In germline, CDR1 is SGHDN, CDR2 FVKESK. The CDR3 runs to 12 residues. V lost 1 base and J lost 4, with 5 bases in between. The CDR3 reads CASSQAPYEQYF. CDR3 coding DNA: TGTGCCAGCAGCCAAGCCCCTTACGAGCAGTACTTC.

The chain combines TRBV5-4 with TRBJ1-6, with D perhaps TRBD1 (5 bases). Trimming left V 3 bases short and J 7 bases short, with 11 bases between. The CDR3 is 14 amino acids. Looked up from germline, CDR1 is SGHNT and CDR2 is YYREEE (reference sequence). CDR3 coding DNA: TGTGCCAGCAGCTCCGGGGAGGGGAATTCACCCCTCCACTTT. Translated, it gives CASSSGEGNSPLHF.

The chain employs TRBV2 and TRBJ2-7, with D perhaps TRBD1 (6 bases). The CDR3 contains 14 residues. CDR1 is SNHLY, CDR2 FYNNEI, per germline. The CDR3, as DNA: TGTGCTAGCTTTTCCGGGACACCCAGTGACGAGCAGTACTTC. This gives the protein CASFSGTPSDEQYF.